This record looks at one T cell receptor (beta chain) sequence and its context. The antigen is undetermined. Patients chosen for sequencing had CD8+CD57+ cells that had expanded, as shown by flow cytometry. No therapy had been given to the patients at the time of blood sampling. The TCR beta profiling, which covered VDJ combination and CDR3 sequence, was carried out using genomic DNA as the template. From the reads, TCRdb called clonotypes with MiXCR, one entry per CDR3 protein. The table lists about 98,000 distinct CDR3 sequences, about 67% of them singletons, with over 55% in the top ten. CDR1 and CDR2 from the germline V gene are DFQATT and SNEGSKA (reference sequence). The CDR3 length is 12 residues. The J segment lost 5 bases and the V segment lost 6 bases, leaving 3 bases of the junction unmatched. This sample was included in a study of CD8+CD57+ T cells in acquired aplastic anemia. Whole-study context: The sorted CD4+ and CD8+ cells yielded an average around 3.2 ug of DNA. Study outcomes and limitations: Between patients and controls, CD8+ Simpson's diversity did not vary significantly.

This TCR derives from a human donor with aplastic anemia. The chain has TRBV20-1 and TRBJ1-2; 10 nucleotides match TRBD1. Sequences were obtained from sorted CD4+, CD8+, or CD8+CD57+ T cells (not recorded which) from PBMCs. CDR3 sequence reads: CSAPDRGYGYTF. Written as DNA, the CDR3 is TGCAGTGCACCGGACAGGGGGTATGGCTACACCTTC.